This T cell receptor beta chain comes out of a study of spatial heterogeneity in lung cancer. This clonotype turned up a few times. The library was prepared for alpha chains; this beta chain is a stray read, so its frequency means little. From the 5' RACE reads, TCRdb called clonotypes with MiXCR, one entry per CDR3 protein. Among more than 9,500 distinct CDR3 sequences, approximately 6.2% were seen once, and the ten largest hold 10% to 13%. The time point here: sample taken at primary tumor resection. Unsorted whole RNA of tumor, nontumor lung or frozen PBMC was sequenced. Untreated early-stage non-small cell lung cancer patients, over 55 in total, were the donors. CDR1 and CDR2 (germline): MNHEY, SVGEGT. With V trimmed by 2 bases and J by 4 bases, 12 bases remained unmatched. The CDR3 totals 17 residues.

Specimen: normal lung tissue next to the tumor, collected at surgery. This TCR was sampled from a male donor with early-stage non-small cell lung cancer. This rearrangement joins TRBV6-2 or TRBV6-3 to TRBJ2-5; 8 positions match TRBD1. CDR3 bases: TGTGCCAGCAGTTACCCCGAAGGAGGCAGGGGGCGAGAGACCCAGTACTTC. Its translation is CASSYPEGGRGRETQYF.